Listed here are 28 T cell receptor beta chains from one sample, sequenced in a study of OX40 agonist ivuxolimab in advanced cancers. Clones were read by immunoSEQ multiplex PCR, and TCRdb kept only the in-frame ones, dropping some. In the table there are roughly 41,000 clones, approximately 86% of which are singletons. This sample comprised CD4+ or CD8+ T cells sorted from blood, obtained in a trial of the OX40 agonist ivuxolimab. The receptors here all came from an adult with an advanced solid tumor such as melanoma, head and neck, liver or kidney cancer.

The genes are TRBV10-3 and TRBJ2-7, with TRBD1 matching over 11 bases. The CDR3 totals 14 residues. The J segment lost 2 bases and the V segment lost 5 bases, leaving 2 bases of the junction unmatched. Germline CDR1 ENHRY, CDR2 SYGVKD. This chain's CDR3 is CAISPGQGAYEQYF. CDR3 nucleotide sequence: TGTGCCATCAGTCCGGGACAGGGGGCCTACGAGCAGTACTTC.

This chain uses TRBV19 with TRBJ1-2; a weak D match, TRBD1 (5 bases). The CDR3 has 13 residues. Trimming pared 8 bases from V and 3 bases from J, leaving 13 bases between. In germline, CDR1 is LNHDA, CDR2 SQIVND (reference sequence). In DNA, the CDR3 is TGTGCCAGTGGCCCTTCAGGGCACTATGGCTACACCTTC. Its translation: CASGPSGHYGYTF.

The chain joins TRBV7-9 to TRBJ1-2, with D possibly matching TRBD1 (5 bases). Germline CDR1 SEHNR, CDR2 FQNEAQ (reference sequence). The CDR3 extends over 12 amino acids. Trimming took off 2 bases at V and 10 bases at J, with 11 bases between the two ends. CDR3 sequence reads: CASSLWDGDYTF. The CDR3 coding sequence is TGTGCCAGCAGCTTATGGGACGGGGACTACACCTTC.

The J gene is TRBJ1-6, the V gene TRBV27; a possible D gene is TRBD1 (5 bases). Germline-derived CDR1 and CDR2 are MNHEY and SMNVEV (reference sequence). The CDR3 sequence is 15 residues long. V shed 2 bases and J shed 9 bases, with 14 bases lying between them. CDR3 region: CASSLESGSASPLHF. The CDR3 coding sequence is TGTGCCAGCAGTTTAGAGTCAGGGTCGGCTTCACCCCTCCACTTT.

The chain has TRBV6-1 and TRBJ1-5; D is ambiguous. Trimming took off 4 bases at V and 4 bases at J, with 14 bases between the two ends. Germline V CDR1 and CDR2: MNHNS, SASEGT. The CDR3 spans 15 residues. The CDR3 reads CASSASGQNNQPQHF. The DNA for the CDR3 is TGTGCCAGCAGTGCAAGCGGTCAGAATAATCAGCCCCAGCATTTT.

V gene TRBV19 combines with J gene TRBJ2-2; D perhaps matches TRBD1 (5 bases). Trimming removed 6 bases at V and 4 bases at J, with 12 bases between. The CDR3 loop spans 14 amino acids. CDR1 is LNHDA, CDR2 SQIVND, per germline (reference sequence). In DNA form, the CDR3 reads TGTGCCAGTAGGGGGCAGGGTGGCACCGGGGAGCTGTTTTTT. It translates to CASRGQGGTGELFF.

This sequence joins TRBV7-8 and TRBJ1-2, with D maybe TRBD1 (6 bases). The CDR3 contains 13 residues. In germline, CDR1 is SGHVS, CDR2 FQNEAQ. Trimming removed 5 bases at V and 4 bases at J, with 11 bases between. CDR3 protein: CASSRGQSYGYTF. The CDR3 bases are TGTGCCAGCAGCCGAGGACAGTCCTATGGCTACACCTTC.

This chain connects TRBV19 to TRBJ2-2; 7 nucleotides match TRBD2. Trimming removed 8 bases from V and 0 bases from J; junction bases left unmatched: 3. The CDR3 loop spans 14 amino acids. Germline V gene lookup returns CDR1 LNHDA and CDR2 SQIVND (reference sequence). The CDR3 coding sequence is TGTGCCAGTTCCGGACTAGCGAACACCGGGGAGCTGTTTTTT. Translation: CASSGLANTGELFF.

The chain carries TRBV15 and TRBJ2-1; 9 positions agree with TRBD2. Germline V gene data show CDR1 as LNHNV and CDR2 as YYDKDF (reference sequence). The V and J ends lost 0 bases and 6 bases, in that order; junction bases with no gene match: 15. There are 19 residues in the CDR3. The CDR3 protein is CATSRDQSRIGTSTNEQFF. The CDR3 DNA reads TGTGCCACCAGCAGAGATCAAAGTCGCATCGGGACTAGCACCAATGAGCAGTTCTTC.

The CDR3 nucleotides are TGCGCCAGCAGCCAAGCTTCAGAAGAAAAACTGTTTTTT. It yields the protein CASSQASEEKLFF. The chain uses TRBV4-1 and TRBJ1-4; D is uncertain. V was clipped by 1 base and J by 8 bases, with 8 bases between them. From germline, CDR1 is MGHRA and CDR2 YSYEKL. The CDR3 has 13 amino acids.

The rearrangement uses TRBV18 and TRBJ1-1, with TRBD1 matching over 9 bases. J gave up 0 bases and V 3 bases, and 5 bases lay outside the gene matches. CDR1 and CDR2 (germline): KGHSH, LQKENI. This CDR3 is 16 amino acids long. The CDR3 protein is CASSPGQGMVNTEAFF. CDR3 coding DNA: TGTGCCAGCTCACCGGGACAGGGAATGGTGAACACTGAAGCTTTCTTT.

V and J are TRBV6-1 and TRBJ2-5; D is ambiguous. CDR3 length: 13 amino acids. Germline-derived CDR1 and CDR2 are MNHNS and SASEGT. The V end lost 2 bases, the J end lost 1 base, and 5 bases lay between the germline ends. The CDR3 DNA follows: TGTGCCAGCAGTGAAAGCAGCCAAGAGACCCAGTACTTC. Protein: CASSESSQETQYF.

V usage is TRBV6-4 and J usage is TRBJ2-1, with 11 nucleotides matching TRBD2. The CDR3 is 15 amino acids. The ends lost 3 bases at V and 4 bases at J; junction bases unmatched: 2. Germline V CDR1 and CDR2: MRHNA, SNTAGT. DNA for the CDR3: TGTGCCAGCAGTGAGCTAGCGGGGGGTTACAATGAGCAGTTCTTC. It translates to CASSELAGGYNEQFF.

The chain links TRBV7-2 to TRBJ2-1; TRBD2 matches at 9 bases. J lost 9 bases, V lost 3 bases, and 9 bases had no gene match. Germline CDR1 is SGHTA and CDR2 is FQGNSA. The CDR3 has 15 residues. The CDR3 DNA reads as TGTGCCAGCAGCTTTCAGCAGCGGGGGGCTGTTGAGCAGTTCTTC. Encoded protein: CASSFQQRGAVEQFF.

The V gene is TRBV18, the J gene TRBJ2-7; 7 nucleotides align to TRBD1. CDR1 and CDR2 (germline): KGHSH, LQKENI. V lost 2 bases, J lost 7 bases, and 8 bases stayed unmatched. CDR3 length equals 14 residues. The CDR3: CASSPNRGAGEQYF. In DNA form, the CDR3 reads TGTGCCAGCTCACCAAACAGGGGTGCCGGAGAGCAGTACTTC.

The chain uses TRBV19 and TRBJ2-3; 7 nucleotides align to TRBD1. Germline CDR1 LNHDA, CDR2 SQIVND (reference sequence). The J segment lost 1 base and the V segment lost 5 bases, leaving 9 bases of the junction unmatched. This CDR3 spans 16 amino acids. CDR3 nucleotide sequence: TGTGCCAGTAGTCTAGGACAGGTTCGGCGCACAGATACGCAGTATTTT. Residues: CASSLGQVRRTDTQYF.

The rearrangement links TRBV5-6 to TRBJ2-3, with a possible D match to TRBD1 (6 bases). The CDR3 has 14 amino acids. In germline, CDR1 is SGHDT, CDR2 YYEEEE. The V and J ends lost 4 bases and 1 base respectively, with 10 bases between them. The CDR3 nucleotides are TGTGCCAGCAGCCCGACAGGCCGCACAGATACGCAGTATTTT. It is translated as CASSPTGRTDTQYF.

This chain links TRBV5-1 with TRBJ1-6; D is uncertain. This CDR3 contains 13 residues. The germline V and J ends were trimmed by 0 bases and 8 bases, with 6 bases remaining between them. Germline lookup yields CDR1 SGHRS and CDR2 YFSETQ. The CDR3 sequence: CASSLEVDSPLHF. CDR3 nucleotide sequence: TGCGCCAGCAGCTTGGAGGTTGATTCACCCCTCCACTTT.

The CDR3 DNA follows: TGTGCCAGCAGTCCCAGCTCTGGAAACACCATATATTTT. Translating gives CASSPSSGNTIYF. V is TRBV2 and J is TRBJ1-3; D uncertain. The CDR3 covers 13 residues. CDR1 is SNHLY and CDR2 is FYNNEI in the germline V gene. The V and J ends lost 5 bases and 0 bases respectively, with 5 bases between them.

The chain uses TRBV19 and TRBJ2-3; tentative D call: TRBD2 (7 bases). This CDR3 has 13 amino acids. Germline CDR1 and CDR2: LNHDA and SQIVND (reference sequence). The germline V and J ends were trimmed by 4 bases and 7 bases, with 12 bases remaining between them. The CDR3 spells CASSTGGWYTQYF. The CDR3 DNA is TGTGCCAGTAGTACGGGGGGCTGGTATACGCAGTATTTT.

This clone appeared a single time. The J gene is TRBJ2-2, the V gene TRBV5-1; 10 bases align to TRBD2. V trimming: 2 bases; J trimming: 1 base; junction bases outside the gene matches: 5. The CDR3 covers 17 residues. Germline loops: CDR1 SGHRS, CDR2 YFSETQ. The CDR3 DNA is TGCGCCAGCAGCTTCCCTAGCGGGGGCCGGAACACCGGGGAGCTGTTTTTT. It is translated as CASSFPSGGRNTGELFF. The full variable domain, rest sourced from reference TRBV5-1 and TRBJ2-2, is KAGVTQTPRYLIKTRGQQVTLSCSPISGHRSVSWYQQTPGQGLQFLFEYFSETQRNKGNFPGRFSGRQFSNSRSEMNVSTLELGDSALYLCASSFPSGGRNTGELFFGEGSRLTVL.

The chain is built from TRBV30 and TRBJ2-5, with a weak D call TRBD2 (6 bases). V dropped 1 base and J dropped 10 bases, with 19 bases sitting between them. Germline V CDR1 and CDR2: GTSNPN, SVGIG (reference sequence). The CDR3 sequence is 14 residues long. The CDR3 bases are TGTGCCTGGAGTGGTGGTAGCGGCGGAAGAGGCCAGTACTTC. Its translation is CAWSGGSGGRGQYF.

A few counts support this clone. J is TRBJ1-2 and V is TRBV29-1, with D perhaps TRBD1 (5 bases). In germline, CDR1 is SQVTM, CDR2 ANQGSEA. Trimming took off 4 bases at V and 8 bases at J, with 14 bases between the two ends. The CDR3 has 12 amino acids. CDR3 nucleotide sequence: TGCAGCGTTGTCTGGGCGGGGGAGGGCTACACCTTC. Translating gives CSVVWAGEGYTF.

This sequence joins TRBV6-1 and TRBJ2-5; TRBD1 might be the D (6 bases). Matching the DNA end better, TRBJ2-7 makes the J call doubtful. Per germline, CDR1 MNHNS and CDR2 SASEGT. This CDR3 comprises 13 residues. The CDR3 DNA is TGTGCCAGCGGAGCCGGGCAGGGGAGCGAGCAGTACTTC. Translating it yields CASGAGQGSEQYF.

This chain joins TRBV19 and TRBJ2-3; 9 nucleotides match TRBD1. CDR1 is LNHDA and CDR2 is SQIVND in the germline V gene (reference sequence). The CDR3 covers 14 residues. Losses at the gene ends were 5 bases for V and 5 bases for J; bases not matched to a gene: 5. CDR3 coding DNA: TGTGCCAGTAGTGTAACAGGGGGCGGAGATACGCAGTATTTT. Its translation is CASSVTGGGDTQYF.

The chain uses TRBV2 and TRBJ1-2; the D gene is possibly TRBD1 (5 bases). The CDR3 is made up of 12 amino acids. Germline assignment: CDR1 SNHLY and CDR2 FYNNEI. Trimming took off 1 base at V and 8 bases at J, with 8 bases between the two ends. The CDR3 protein is CASSEDWGGYTF. The CDR3 DNA is TGTGCCAGCAGTGAAGATTGGGGCGGCTACACCTTC.

J is TRBJ2-7 and V is TRBV30; D possibly corresponds to TRBD1 (5 bases). Deletions cut 1 base from V and 3 bases from J, with 10 bases between. CDR1 is GTSNPN, CDR2 SVGIG, per germline (reference sequence). CDR3 length equals 13 residues. The DNA of the CDR3 is TGTGCCTGGAGTGGACAGCGAAACTACGAGCAGTACTTC. It yields the protein CAWSGQRNYEQYF.

The chain joins TRBV4-3 to TRBJ2-5; 9 bases line up with TRBD1. The CDR3 runs 15 residues. The germline V gene encodes CDR1 LGHNA and CDR2 YSLEER. The V gene end was trimmed by 4 bases and the J gene end by 2 bases; junction bases not matched to a gene: 5. The CDR3 is CASSPIGQGQETQYF. The CDR3 nucleotides read TGCGCCAGCAGCCCCATCGGACAGGGGCAAGAGACCCAGTACTTC.